This T cell receptor beta chain was retrieved from a study of glioma-infiltrating T cells (dated by TCRdb to 2016 to 2018). Regarding the study in general: TCR alpha- and beta-chain repertoires were sequenced from glioma tissue, non-neoplastic brain tissue and matched peripheral blood mononuclear cells. To gauge divergence between tissue and blood T-cell populations, every tissue-infiltrating repertoire was compared against the peripheral blood repertoire from the same patient. The paired cohort was made up of three low-grade glioma patients, 7 to 9 primary glioblastoma patients and three non-glioma patients who contributed non-neoplastic brain tissue. What the authors observed across the whole study: VJ-independent divergence between tissue and blood was below expectation in non-neoplastic patients but above expectation in all gliomas, especially low-grade gliomas. Small numbers underpinned the group comparisons: about eight glioblastoma patients, three low-grade glioma patients and three non-neoplastic patients. Very few CDR3 sequences were found to be shared between tissue and blood, and this scarcity was attributed to high CDR3 diversity and limited sampling.

TCR alpha and beta CDR3 regions were amplified with the iRepertoire nested amplicon-rescue multiplex PCR (arm-PCR) platform from RNA. The input for one-step reverse transcription and amplification was about 85-400 ng of either tissue mRNA or PBMC total RNA. After bead purification, a secondary multiplex PCR added Illumina adapters, and libraries were gel-purified between 200 and 400 bp. Demultiplexing relied on internal 6-nucleotide barcodes carried by the libraries. The libraries were sequenced on an Illumina MiSeq using 2x220 or 2x250 nucleotide paired-end reads. Per the original workflow: FLASH 1.2.11 was used to merge paired reads, and BWA-MEM then aligned the reads to the GRCh37 human genome before TRA and TRB reads were extracted. An IMGT-derived reference of cassette sequences and CDR3 motifs, with pseudogenes included, was used for V and J assignment. Reads were translated in three frames, and productive CDR3s were defined by a C…FGXG motif without stop codons. Unique combinations of V-J cassette pair and CDR3 amino acid sequence were defined as clonotypes. Filtering of reads was based on Hamming distance, with the threshold set by the sequence error rate of each sample in mapped regions. TCRdb redid the processing of the public reads, applying fastp at Q25 and MiXCR, and retained in-frame beta chains. For every CDR3 protein sequence, its rows merge into one entry that carries the most common genes and DNA. The authors' filters were not applied to this entry. This sample comprises about 130,000 distinct CDR3 sequences, roughly 20% of them detected only once. Over 12% of the sample goes to the ten largest clones.

This clonotype has a single count. Its antigen is not yet known. No base-level quality is on record; no much larger clone is a single base apart. One read alone is weak evidence. The CDR3 sequence holds 17 residues, the cysteine and phenylalanine included. Just CDR3 DNA is preserved here, 51 bases in frame from base 1. The junction carries 18 bases between V and J, which are trimmed by 1 base and 4 bases respectively. CDR1 and CDR2, looked up from the germline V gene (reference sequence), are SGHNT and YYREEE. The sequence links TRBV5-4 to TRBJ2-1; matching of 6 bases hints at TRBD2 as the D gene. The origin of this receptor is a human donor with low-grade glioma or glioblastoma, undergoing nonglioma brain surgery, or in good health (not recorded which). The sample consisted of glioma tissue, nonneoplastic brain tissue, or PBMCs (not recorded which). The CDR3 corresponds to CASSLRVTGTLYNEQFF. The DNA sequence is as follows: TGTGCCAGCAGCTTGAGGGTGACCGGGACTCTGTACAATGAGCAGTTCTTC.